Here is one T cell receptor (beta chain) with its context. What it recognizes is unknown. The junction departs from the called germline gene at one end, perhaps through a read error. This specimen comes from a study of tumor-infiltrating lymphocytes in primary liver carcinoma. The wider study: Patients were both men and women, whose ages ran from 30 to 69 years.

Findings of the study overall: The study found only about 8-24% of top clones in all five tumor regions.

From around 500 ng total RNA, TCR beta cDNA was generated with a primer in the constant region. For TCR beta, libraries were produced by three nested multiplex PCR rounds using slightly modified ARM-PCR. Researchers ran the first two PCR rounds for roughly 10 cycles each with TRBV1-TRBV30 forward primers and a C-beta reverse primer. TCRdb recomputed calls from the multiplex PCR reads with MiXCR, one row per CDR3 protein. The table has 65,000 to 80,000 distinct CDR3 sequences, over 60% seen once. The CDR3 runs 13 residues. The germline V gene has CDR1 MNHNS and CDR2 SASEGT. Bulk tissue was left unsorted, and RNA and DNA were co-extracted from roughly 20-30 mg of it. There were only treatment-naive patients, all with chronic HBV infection. Over 75% viable tumor cells were present in every tumor sample.

This chain connects TRBV6-1 to TRBJ2-4; no firm D call. The origin of this receptor is a man in his forties or fifties with primary liver carcinoma and hepatitis B virus infection. The sequenced sample consisted of liver tumor tissue from sampling region 4. Sample subset: tumor region T4, right-lateral pole. The CDR3 is CASLGPPENFQYF. The CDR3 bases are TGTGCCAGTCTCGGCCCCCCGGAAAACTTTCAGTACTTC.